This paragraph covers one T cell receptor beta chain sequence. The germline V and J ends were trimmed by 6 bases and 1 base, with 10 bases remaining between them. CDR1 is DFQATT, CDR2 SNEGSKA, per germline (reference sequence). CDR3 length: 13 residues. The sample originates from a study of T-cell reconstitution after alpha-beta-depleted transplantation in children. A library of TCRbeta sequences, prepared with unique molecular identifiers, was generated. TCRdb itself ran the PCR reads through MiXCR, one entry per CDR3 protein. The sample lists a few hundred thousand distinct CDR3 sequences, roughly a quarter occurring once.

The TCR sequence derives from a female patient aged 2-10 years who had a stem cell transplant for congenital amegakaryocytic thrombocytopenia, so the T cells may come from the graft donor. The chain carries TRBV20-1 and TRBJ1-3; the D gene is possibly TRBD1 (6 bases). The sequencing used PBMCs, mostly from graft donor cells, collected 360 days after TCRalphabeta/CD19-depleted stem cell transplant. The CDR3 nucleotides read TGCAGTGCAGGGGGGTCTTCTGGAAACACCATATATTTT. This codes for CSAGGSSGNTIYF.